What follows is one T cell receptor beta chain and its context. Germline CDR1 MNHEY, CDR2 SMNVEV (reference sequence). Trimming removed 5 bases from V and 5 bases from J, with 19 bases in between. The CDR3 loop spans 16 amino acids. This entry comes from a study of beta chain features in type 1 diabetes. Via CD45RO/CCR7/CD25/CD127/CD95/CD27, cells of the CD4+ naive, central memory, regulatory and stem cell-like memory subsets were sorted. The authors reverse transcribed all of the isolated RNA, so sequencing captured expressed TCRB transcripts. Generated by immunoSEQ multiplex PCR, the TCRdb table keeps only in-frame clones and is missing some. The table includes 600,000 to 650,000 clones, around a sixth detected once.

The V call is TRBV27, the J call TRBJ1-5; no clear D. Sequencing input: naive CD4+ T cells from blood. The clonotype originates from a man aged 18 to 30 in good health. The CDR3 loop is CASSGVGKAVYQPQHF. CDR3 bases: TGTGCCAGCAGTGGGGTAGGGAAGGCAGTCTATCAGCCCCAGCATTTT.